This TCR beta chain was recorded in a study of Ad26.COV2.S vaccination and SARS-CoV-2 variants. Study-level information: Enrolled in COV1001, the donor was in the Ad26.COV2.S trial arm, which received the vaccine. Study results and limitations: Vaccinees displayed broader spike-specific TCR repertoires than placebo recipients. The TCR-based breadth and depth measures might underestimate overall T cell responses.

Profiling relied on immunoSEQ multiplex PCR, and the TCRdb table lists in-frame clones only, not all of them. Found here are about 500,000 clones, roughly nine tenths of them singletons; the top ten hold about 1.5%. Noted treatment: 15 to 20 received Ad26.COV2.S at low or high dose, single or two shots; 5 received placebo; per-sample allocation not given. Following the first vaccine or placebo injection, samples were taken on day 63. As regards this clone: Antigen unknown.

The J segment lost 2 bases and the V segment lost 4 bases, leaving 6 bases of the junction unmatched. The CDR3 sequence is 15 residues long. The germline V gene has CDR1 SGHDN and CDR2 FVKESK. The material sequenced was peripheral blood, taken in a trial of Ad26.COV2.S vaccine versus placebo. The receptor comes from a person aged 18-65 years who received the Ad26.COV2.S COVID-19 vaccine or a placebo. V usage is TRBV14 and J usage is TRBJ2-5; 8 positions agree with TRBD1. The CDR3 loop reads CASSPRQGHQETQYF. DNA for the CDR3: TGTGCCAGCAGCCCCCGACAGGGGCATCAAGAGACCCAGTACTTC.